This TCR beta chain emerged from a study of siplizumab effects on memory and regulatory T cells (dated by TCRdb to between 2018 and 2021). With regard to the full study: The study looked at the effect of siplizumab, an anti-CD2 antibody, on alloreactive T-cell subsets in allogeneic mixed lymphocyte reactions made from human PBMCs. The investigation overall reported the following: The cumulative frequency of alloreactive sequences that could be traced back to unstimulated CD4+ memory T cells was significantly reduced by siplizumab. Whether proliferating Tregs from siplizumab cultures were suppressive was not functionally confirmed. Among mappable alloreactive CD4+ clones, an average Treg-derived fraction of approximately 73% was observed with siplizumab, compared with approximately 25% in control reactions. Greater diversity appeared to be present in unstimulated naive T cells than in memory T cells, and a substantial contribution to the alloresponse seemed to be made by naive cells. Sequences below about 10^-5 frequency were poorly captured, so only a minor fraction of alloreactive clones could be mapped to unstimulated subsets. A naive or memory phenotype could not be assigned to roughly 80-95% of proliferating CD4+ or CD8+ clones.

As for this clone: What this receptor recognizes is not known. No base quality values were provided; no much bigger clone lies one nucleotide off.

Additional sequencing covered unstimulated subsets from three donor pairs, namely CD8+ effector memory, CD4+ naive, CD8+ TEMRA, CD4+ memory and CD8+ naive. Sorted unstimulated T cells and proliferating T cells recovered from mixed lymphocyte reactions were subjected to TCRbeta CDR3 sequencing. Fresh whole blood from approximately ten HLA-typed healthy donors was used to isolate PBMCs. From cysteine to phenylalanine, the CDR3 is 15 amino acids long. The DNA shown is the 45-base CDR3, in frame from base 1. Taken from the germline V gene (reference sequence), the CDR1 and CDR2 loops are SGHNT and YYREEE. V was cut back by 0 bases and J by 1 base, leaving a gap of 10 bases between them. The library came from the immunoSEQ multiplex PCR assay. About 10^5 TCR templates per sample were assayed by the deep sequencing platform. Genomic DNA extracted from sorted T cells was used for TCRbeta CDR3 sequencing. In the original analysis: Clonal analysis of TCRbeta CDR3 data was done in the R programming language. Alloreactive CD4+ and CD8+ clones were defined by comparing unstimulated samples with post-reaction CFSE-low samples. Alloreactive CD4+ clones were assigned to regulatory or non-regulatory origin by matching sequences to sorted unstimulated Treg and non-Treg repertoires. TCRdb obtained this table from immuneACCESS and retained in-frame rearrangements with V and J assigned. These tables miss some clones; where compared with another copy, unresolved V genes account for less than half of the shortfall, and the remainder is unexplained. V, J and clone size derive from that table, while D and trimming were established from the DNA sequence. Counted in this sample were about 50,000 clones; less than 90% of them appeared once. The leading ten clones occupy roughly 0.3% of the sample.

Recombination connected TRBV5-4 to TRBJ1-2; the D gene is possibly TRBD1, with 5 bases matching. The receptor comes from a human donor in good health. Sequenced input: naive CD8+ T cells sorted from blood. This specimen's cell subset or site label, interpreted: unstimulated naive T cells. The encoded CDR3 is CASSLDRQGNYGYTF. The nucleotide sequence reads TGTGCCAGCAGCTTGGACAGGCAGGGTAACTATGGCTACACCTTC. The entire variable domain, with the stretches around the CDR3 drawn from the reference TRBV5-4 and TRBJ1-2 proteins, is ETGVTQSPTHLIKTRGQQVTLRCSSQSGHNTVSWYQQALGQGPQFIFQYYREEENGRGNFPPRFSGLQFPNYSSELNVNALELDDSALYLCASSLDRQGNYGYTFGSGTRLTVV.